Listed here is a single T cell receptor beta chain. The authors' processing: For nucleated cells, counts were estimated from reference gene primer amplification. Using immunoSEQ multiplex PCR, the repertoire was profiled, and TCRdb retains in-frame clones only, with some absent. The V and J calls and clone size are taken from that table; D and trimming were inferred from the DNA. The sample consists of about 310,000 clones, approximately 86% of them appearing once. The source of the sample is a study of blood T cell repertoires in COVID-19. Study details: Samples of COVID-19 (acute and convalescent) were obtained from the United States, Italy and Spain. From T cells, B-cell-depleted T cells, or PBMCs came the material, which was cDNA or gDNA.

The V and J ends lost 3 bases and 2 bases respectively, with 11 bases between them. There are 14 residues in the CDR3. Germline values: CDR1 MDHEN, CDR2 SYDVKM. Sequencing input: peripheral blood. V gene TRBV28 combines with J gene TRBJ2-7; D may be TRBD1 (5 bases). This clonotype was obtained from a man between 65 and 85 years old with acute or convalescent COVID-19. CDR3 protein: CASSLIGVPYEQYF. The DNA for the CDR3 is TGTGCCAGCAGTTTGATAGGGGTACCCTACGAGCAGTACTTC. Combining the CDR3 with reference TRBV28 and TRBJ2-7 gives the whole variable domain DVKVTQSSRYLVKRTGEKVFLECVQDMDHENMFWYRQDPGLGLRLIYFSYDVKMKEKGDIPEGYSVSREKKERFSLILESASTNQTSMYLCASSLIGVPYEQYFGPGTRLTVT.